The 23 T cell receptor beta chains below come from one sample, sequenced in a study of technical replicates of blood from several donors. Method: immunoSEQ multiplex PCR; TCRdb's copy keeps in-frame clones and lacks some. The repertoire consists of 80,000 or so clones, with 95% occurring once and the leading ten covering roughly 0.4%. Input material: T cells isolated from PBMCs. The source of these receptors is a human donor in good health.

This clone showed up just once. The J gene is TRBJ1-1, the V gene TRBV6-5; D perhaps matches TRBD1 (6 bases). V was shortened by 7 bases and J by 0 bases, with 12 bases between the two germline ends. Germline lookup yields CDR1 MNHEY and CDR2 SVGAGI. There are 14 residues in the CDR3. CDR3 protein: CASKGGTMNTEAFF. The DNA for the CDR3 is TGTGCCAGCAAAGGGGGTACCATGAACACTGAAGCTTTCTTT.

This clone was recorded only once. The chain joins TRBV4-1 to TRBJ2-5, with D uncertain. Germline V gene sequence: CDR1 MGHRA, CDR2 YSYEKL. The CDR3 length is 12 residues. V was cut by 3 bases and J by 5 bases, with 7 bases left in between. The CDR3 DNA is TGCGCCAGCAGCCAGCCTACTGAGACCCAGTACTTC. It translates to CASSQPTETQYF.

The DNA for the CDR3 is TGTGCCAGCAGCCAAGGCCTGGGACAGGTGAACTATGGCTACACCTTC. This encodes CASSQGLGQVNYGYTF. The chain has TRBV4-2 and TRBJ1-2, with 8 bases that match TRBD1. Germline V lookup: CDR1 LGHNA, CDR2 YNFKEQ. This CDR3 is 16 amino acids long. Germline trimming cut 1 base from V and 2 bases from J; bases unmatched to any gene: 6.

V is TRBV28 and J is TRBJ1-1, with D maybe TRBD1 (6 bases). The CDR3 covers 15 residues. V gave up 5 bases and J gave up 3 bases, with 16 bases separating them. Germline CDR1 reads MDHEN; CDR2 reads SYDVKM. The CDR3 loop is CASSHRATGHTEAFF. CDR3 coding DNA: TGTGCCAGCAGTCACCGGGCTACAGGGCACACTGAAGCTTTCTTT.

The V call is TRBV4-3, the J call TRBJ2-1; D perhaps matches TRBD2 (5 bases). Germline loops: CDR1 LGHNA, CDR2 YSLEER. Trimming left V 1 base short and J 0 bases short, with 7 bases between. CDR3 size: 15 residues. The CDR3 is CASSQGEGSYNEQFF. CDR3 in DNA: TGCGCCAGCAGCCAAGGAGAGGGCTCCTACAATGAGCAGTTCTTC.

The gene calls are TRBV27 and TRBJ2-1, with TRBD1 matching 8 bases. V lost 7 bases to trimming and J lost 7 bases; unmatched junction nucleotides: 9. The CDR3 runs to 14 residues. CDR1 is MNHEY, CDR2 SMNVEV, per germline (reference sequence). CDR3 nucleotides: TGTGCCAGCACAAACGGCAGGGGGCAAAATGAGCAGTTCTTC. Translation: CASTNGRGQNEQFF.

The chain has TRBV9 and TRBJ1-3, with D possibly being TRBD1 (5 bases). CDR3 size: 14 residues. Between the trimmed V and J ends, which lost 4 bases and 0 bases, there was a span of 8 bases. Germline V gene lookup returns CDR1 SGDLS and CDR2 YYNGEE. The CDR3 bases are TGTGCCAGCAGCCCCGACAGCTCTGGAAACACCATATATTTT. Amino acid sequence: CASSPDSSGNTIYF.

The chain employs TRBV11-3 and TRBJ2-5; 7 bases match TRBD1. Trimming at V came to 5 bases and at J to 2 bases, leaving 2 bases not matched to a gene. Germline CDR1 is SGHNT and CDR2 is YENEEA. This CDR3 region has 13 residues. The CDR3 sequence is CASSKTGQETQYF. DNA for the CDR3: TGTGCCAGCAGCAAGACAGGGCAAGAGACCCAGTACTTC.

This clone was counted between two and nine times. The chain uses TRBV21-1 and TRBJ1-1; the DNA was not used to check the table's D call, TRBD1. TRBV21-1 is marked as a pseudogene. The CDR3 totals 14 residues. The CDR3 nucleotides read TGTGCCAGCGAACGTCATTGGCAGGGCACTGAAGCTTTCTTT. This encodes CASERHWQGTEAFF.

The rearrangement uses TRBV10-3 and TRBJ1-2; no clear D. Germline lookup yields CDR1 ENHRY and CDR2 SYGVKD. Trimming removed 0 bases from V and 2 bases from J, with 13 bases in between. The CDR3 has 16 residues. CDR3 DNA sequence: TGTGCCATCAGTGAGTCAAAGCAGTACAGAAACTATGGCTACACCTTC. Protein sequence: CAISESKQYRNYGYTF.

CDR3: CASSDSYEQYF. CDR3 in DNA: TGTGCCAGCAGTGACAGCTACGAGCAGTACTTC. The chain is built from TRBV2 and TRBJ2-7; D unclear. Germline CDR1 and CDR2: SNHLY and FYNNEI. This CDR3 spans 11 amino acids. Trimming shortened V by 3 bases and J by 3 bases, and 3 bases separated the two germline ends.

CDR3 protein: CASSGGTSQFF. CDR3 nucleotide sequence: TGCGCCAGCAGTGGGGGGACTAGCCAGTTCTTC. The chain carries TRBV10-2 and TRBJ2-1, with TRBD2 matching over 9 bases. CDR3 length: 11 amino acids. CDR1 is WSHSY and CDR2 is SAAADI in the germline V gene. Trimming removed 4 bases from V and 13 bases from J; junction bases left unmatched: 2.

The V call is TRBV30, the J call TRBJ2-2; D unclear. The germline V gene encodes CDR1 GTSNPN and CDR2 SVGIG (reference sequence). The V end was cut by 2 bases, the J end by 5 bases, with 9 bases between. The CDR3 consists of 13 residues. This chain's CDR3 is CAWSTGVTGELFF. In DNA, the CDR3 is TGTGCCTGGAGTACCGGAGTTACCGGGGAGCTGTTTTTT.

V and J are TRBV6-5 and TRBJ2-7, with D possibly being TRBD1 (5 bases). The CDR3 is 13 amino acids. Deletions cut 0 bases from V and 4 bases from J, with 7 bases between. Germline lookup yields CDR1 MNHEY and CDR2 SVGAGI. The CDR3 sequence is CASSYSTVYEQYF. Written as DNA, the CDR3 is TGTGCCAGCAGTTACTCGACAGTATACGAGCAGTACTTC.

The chain is built from TRBV4-1 and TRBJ2-7; 10 nucleotides agree with TRBD2. CDR1 and CDR2 (germline): MGHRA, YSYEKL. This CDR3 region has 14 residues. J was trimmed by 3 bases and V by 8 bases; bases with no gene match: 7. The CDR3 nucleotides are TGCGCCAGCTCGCAACTAGCGGGAAACTACGAGCAGTACTTC. It translates to CASSQLAGNYEQYF.

V gene TRBV5-5 combines with J gene TRBJ2-3; a possible D gene is TRBD2 (5 bases). V lost 6 bases, J lost 2 bases, and 16 bases lay in between. This CDR3 has 15 amino acids. Per the germline V gene, CDR1 is SGHKS and CDR2 is YYEKEE (reference sequence). CDR3: CASIISAEFTDTQYF. CDR3 nucleotides: TGTGCCAGCATTATCTCAGCGGAGTTCACAGATACGCAGTATTTT. The full variable domain, rest sourced from reference TRBV5-5 and TRBJ2-3, is DAGVTQSPTHLIKTRGQQVTLRCSPISGHKSVSWYQQVLGQGPQFIFQYYEKEERGRGNFPDRFSARQFPNYSSELNVNALLLGDSALYLCASIISAEFTDTQYFGPGTRLTVL.

CDR3 in amino acids: CASSRPTGTGDTEAFF. The CDR3 DNA is TGCGCCAGCAGCCGGCCAACCGGGACAGGGGACACTGAAGCTTTCTTT. The V call is TRBV5-1, the J call TRBJ1-1; TRBD1 matches 10 bases. After removal of 4 bases from V and 3 bases from J, the junction contained 9 bases not matched to a gene. Germline CDR1 and CDR2: SGHRS and YFSETQ. This CDR3 has 16 residues.

The CDR3 bases are TGCAGCGTTGAGTCAGGTGATGAGCAGTTCTTC. It is translated as CSVESGDEQFF. The chain couples TRBV29-1 to TRBJ2-1, with unresolved D. V lost 3 bases to trimming and J lost 8 bases, with 8 bases between them. The CDR3 extends over 11 amino acids. The germline CDR1 and CDR2 sequences are SQVTM and ANQGSEA.

V is TRBV11-2 and J is TRBJ1-2; D is ambiguous. Germline V gene lookup returns CDR1 SGHAT and CDR2 FQNNGV. The CDR3 runs 14 residues. V lost 3 bases and J lost 3, with 11 bases in between. CDR3 bases: TGTGCCAGCAGCTTCCCTGGCCTCCACTATGGCTACACCTTC. Protein sequence: CASSFPGLHYGYTF.

This chain uses TRBV18 with TRBJ1-4; D remains unclear. CDR3 length: 14 amino acids. V lost 5 bases, J lost 0 bases, and 7 bases lay in between. In germline, CDR1 is KGHSH, CDR2 LQKENI. The chain's CDR3 is CASSVLATNEKLFF. CDR3 DNA: TGTGCCAGCTCAGTACTTGCAACTAATGAAAAACTGTTTTTT.

The chain joins TRBV9 to TRBJ1-1; D ambiguous. The CDR3 covers 10 residues. The V and J ends lost 4 bases and 6 bases respectively, with 4 bases between them. Germline lookup yields CDR1 SGDLS and CDR2 YYNGEE. This CDR3 is CASSPSEAFF. In nucleotides, the CDR3 is TGTGCCAGCAGCCCCTCTGAAGCTTTCTTT.

This rearrangement joins TRBV19 to TRBJ1-5; possibly TRBD1 for D (5 bases). Germline-derived CDR1 and CDR2 are LNHDA and SQIVND (reference sequence). With 2 bases removed from V and 2 bases from J, the gap between germline ends came to 10 bases. The CDR3 sequence is 15 residues long. CDR3 coding DNA: TGTGCCAGTAGTATACGGGGGGTTGGCAATCAGCCCCAGCATTTT. Translating gives CASSIRGVGNQPQHF. The full variable domain, rest sourced from reference TRBV19 and TRBJ1-5, is DGGITQSPKYLFRKEGQNVTLSCEQNLNHDAMYWYRQDPGQGLRLIYYSQIVNDFQKGDIAEGYSVSREKKESFPLTVTSAQKNPTAFYLCASSIRGVGNQPQHFGDGTRLSIL.

J is TRBJ2-1 and V is TRBV15; D gene uncertain. CDR1 is LNHNV and CDR2 is YYDKDF in the germline V gene (reference sequence). The CDR3 loop spans 11 amino acids. Trimming removed 1 base from V and 8 bases from J, with 3 bases in between. Written as DNA, the CDR3 is TGTGCCACCAGCAGAGTCTATGAGCAGTTCTTC. This translates into CATSRVYEQFF.